The 28 T cell receptor beta chains listed next were all sequenced from one sample in a study of cytomegalovirus exposure and HLA in healthy donors. Use of 60 Vbeta and 13 Jbeta primers characterized the PCR. TCRdb keeps only in-frame clones here, not all; method: immunoSEQ multiplex PCR. The sample carries about 120,000 clones, 65% to 85% recorded once. Sequencing was carried out using PBMCs. Receptors were obtained from a man aged 45-60 years in good health and CMV-seronegative.

This chain joins TRBV4-3 and TRBJ1-1; possibly TRBD1 for D (5 bases). CDR1 and CDR2 from the germline V gene are LGHNA and YSLEER. The CDR3 spans 14 residues. V dropped 3 bases and J dropped 1 base, with 9 bases sitting between them. The CDR3 coding sequence is TGCGCCAGCAGCCAGCGGGGCGGGAACACTGAAGCTTTCTTT. Protein sequence: CASSQRGGNTEAFF.

The chain combines TRBV30 with TRBJ1-5; 11 bases agree with TRBD1. Trimming cost V 0 bases and J 7 bases; bases outside gene matches: 11. From germline, CDR1 is GTSNPN and CDR2 SVGIG (reference sequence). The CDR3 covers 17 residues. The CDR3 bases are TGTGCCTGGAGTGTACCGGGACAGGGGGTTGTGAAACAGCCCCAGCATTTT. The encoded protein is CAWSVPGQGVVKQPQHF.

This clone was seen more than once but under ten times. The chain links TRBV28 to TRBJ1-1; 7 bases are a match to TRBD1. The V and J ends lost 5 bases and 5 bases, in that order; junction bases with no gene match: 11. Germline assignment: CDR1 MDHEN and CDR2 SYDVKM. The CDR3 is made up of 15 amino acids. This CDR3 reads CASSPPQGEVTEAFF. CDR3 sequence (DNA): TGTGCCAGCAGTCCCCCTCAGGGGGAGGTGACTGAAGCTTTCTTT. The entire variable domain, with the rest obtained from reference TRBV28 and TRBJ1-1, is as follows: DVKVTQSSRYLVKRTGEKVFLECVQDMDHENMFWYRQDPGLGLRLIYFSYDVKMKEKGDIPEGYSVSREKKERFSLILESASTNQTSMYLCASSPPQGEVTEAFFGQGTRLTVV.

The gene calls are TRBV6-6 and TRBJ1-4; 7 bases agree with TRBD1. This CDR3 spans 15 amino acids. CDR1 MNHNY and CDR2 SVGAGI come from the germline V gene (reference sequence). Losses at the gene ends were 4 bases for V and 3 bases for J; bases not matched to a gene: 5. For the CDR3, the DNA is TGTGCCAGCAGTTCCAGGGGGGAGCCTAATGAAAAACTGTTTTTT. Amino acid sequence: CASSSRGEPNEKLFF.

The V and J genes are TRBV7-8 and TRBJ2-7; the D gene is possibly TRBD1 (7 bases). Between the trimmed V and J ends, which lost 0 bases and 5 bases, there was a span of 20 bases. The CDR3 has 17 residues. Germline V CDR1 and CDR2: SGHVS, FQNEAQ. The CDR3 DNA is TGTGCCAGCAGCTTAGCCCCTGGGGGGCCGAGGGGGCACGAGCAGTACTTC. Encoded protein: CASSLAPGGPRGHEQYF.

This clone was counted between two and nine times. The rearrangement joins TRBV7-8 to TRBJ1-4; D ambiguous. Germline CDR1 is SGHVS and CDR2 is FQNEAQ. V was cut by 0 bases and J by 2 bases, with 10 bases left in between. The CDR3 is made up of 16 amino acids. The CDR3 protein is CASSLARFGTNEKLFF. The CDR3 region has the DNA TGTGCCAGCAGCTTAGCGAGGTTCGGTACTAATGAAAAACTGTTTTTT.

The DNA of the CDR3 is TGTGCCTCCAGGGGGGATGGGTTAGAGACCCAGTACTTC. As protein: CASRGDGLETQYF. This chain joins TRBV10-3 and TRBJ2-5, with a possible D match to TRBD1 (7 bases). CDR3 length equals 13 residues. Trimming took off 11 bases at V and 4 bases at J, with 17 bases between the two ends. CDR1 ENHRY and CDR2 SYGVKD come from the germline V gene.

This chain uses TRBV2 with TRBJ2-1, with TRBD1 as a possible D gene (5 bases). Deletions cut 5 bases from V and 0 bases from J, with 8 bases between. CDR1 and CDR2 (germline): SNHLY, FYNNEI. The CDR3 sequence is 14 residues long. The CDR3, as DNA: TGTGCCAGCAGTATTAGGGGCTCCTACAATGAGCAGTTCTTC. It specifies CASSIRGSYNEQFF.

The chain has TRBV15 and TRBJ1-2; 7 bases map to TRBD1. CDR1 and CDR2 from the germline V gene are LNHNV and YYDKDF (reference sequence). This CDR3 spans 16 amino acids. The V gene end was trimmed by 0 bases and the J gene end by 8 bases; junction bases not matched to a gene: 12. The DNA of the CDR3 is TGTGCCACCAGCAGAGATTCCAGGGGGTATCTGGAGGGCTACACCTTC. This gives the protein CATSRDSRGYLEGYTF.

The chain is built from TRBV27 and TRBJ2-1; 9 positions agree with TRBD1. CDR1 MNHEY and CDR2 SMNVEV come from the germline V gene (reference sequence). The trim removed 2 bases at V and 8 bases at J, leaving 16 bases unmatched. The CDR3 has 18 residues. The CDR3 is CASSLTEIRDRVVDEQFF. In nucleotides, the CDR3 is TGTGCCAGCAGTTTAACCGAAATCCGGGACAGGGTAGTGGATGAGCAGTTCTTC.

This sequence joins TRBV7-2 and TRBJ1-2; 7 bases match TRBD1. The CDR3 sequence is 13 residues long. Germline values: CDR1 SGHTA, CDR2 FQGNSA. V dropped 6 bases and J dropped 4; count of bases not matched to a gene: 5. The CDR3 nucleotides read TGTGCCAGCAGTCGACAGGGACCCTATGGCTACACCTTC. Its translation is CASSRQGPYGYTF.

This chain links TRBV6-5 with TRBJ1-5; tentatively, D is TRBD1 (6 bases). Trimming pared 4 bases from V and 4 bases from J, leaving 8 bases between. The CDR3 has 13 amino acids. Germline CDR1 and CDR2: MNHEY and SVGAGI. The CDR3 here is CASSSDRNQPQHF. The DNA of the CDR3 is TGTGCCAGCAGTTCGGACAGAAATCAGCCCCAGCATTTT.

The rearrangement joins TRBV19 to TRBJ1-1; D is unresolved. Germline V gene lookup returns CDR1 LNHDA and CDR2 SQIVND (reference sequence). This CDR3 spans 14 amino acids. V was cut by 7 bases and J by 3 bases, with 15 bases left in between. CDR3 DNA sequence: TGTGCCAGTAATCAGGCTCCGGGAGACACTGAAGCTTTCTTT. This sequence encodes CASNQAPGDTEAFF.

This chain links TRBV6-6 with TRBJ1-1; 7 bases align to TRBD1. The germline V gene has CDR1 MNHNY and CDR2 SVGAGI (reference sequence). V trimming: 6 bases; J trimming: 5 bases; junction bases outside the gene matches: 9. This CDR3 spans 14 amino acids. In nucleotides, the CDR3 is TGTGCCAGCAGCCCAGCAGGGGGGTTGACTGAAGCTTTCTTT. Translating gives CASSPAGGLTEAFF.

V usage is TRBV27 and J usage is TRBJ2-1; TRBD2 matches at 9 bases. The CDR3 covers 15 residues. Germline values: CDR1 MNHEY, CDR2 SMNVEV (reference sequence). With V trimmed by 5 bases and J by 2 bases, 4 bases remained unmatched. In DNA form, the CDR3 reads TGTGCCAGCAGTGTCGGACTAGCGCCCTACAATGAGCAGTTCTTC. Protein: CASSVGLAPYNEQFF.

The rearrangement uses TRBV11-2 and TRBJ2-7; 7 bases are a match to TRBD1. V gave up 4 bases and J gave up 5 bases; unmatched junction bases: 5. Germline assignment: CDR1 SGHAT and CDR2 FQNNGV. The CDR3 is 13 residues long. CDR3 residues: CASSSYRGNEQYF. CDR3 DNA sequence: TGTGCCAGCAGCTCTTACAGGGGTAACGAGCAGTACTTC.

This chain links TRBV27 with TRBJ2-1, with D possibly matching TRBD2 (6 bases). V was pared by 4 bases and J by 8 bases, with 18 bases between. CDR1 MNHEY and CDR2 SMNVEV come from the germline V gene (reference sequence). This CDR3 is 15 amino acids long. The CDR3, as DNA: TGTGCCAGCAGTTCCCTGGGACTTTTTTCCGATGAGCAGTTCTTC. Translating it yields CASSSLGLFSDEQFF.

This clone was observed a few times. The rearrangement uses TRBV4-2 and TRBJ2-1, with 11 bases matching TRBD1. J gave up 8 bases and V 5 bases, and 8 bases lay outside the gene matches. Germline V lookup: CDR1 LGHNA, CDR2 YNFKEQ. This CDR3 is built from 15 residues. CDR3 loop: CASSESGTGGDEQFF. The CDR3 DNA is TGTGCCAGCAGCGAGTCCGGGACAGGGGGGGATGAGCAGTTCTTC.

The rearrangement joins TRBV30 to TRBJ1-5; no definite D call. The CDR3 is 14 amino acids. V lost 4 bases to trimming and J lost 1 base, with 11 bases between them. Germline V lookup: CDR1 GTSNPN, CDR2 SVGIG (reference sequence). The CDR3 DNA is TGTGCCTGGACCCTTGGGAGAAGCAATCAGCCCCAGCATTTT. This codes for CAWTLGRSNQPQHF.

The V call is TRBV18, the J call TRBJ1-4, with 9 bases lining up with TRBD1. The CDR3 totals 16 residues. V shed 6 bases and J 2 bases; nucleotides not matched to a gene: 7. CDR1 and CDR2 from the germline V gene are KGHSH and LQKENI. The DNA for the CDR3 is TGTGCCAGCTCCCAAGGGACAGGGAGGACTAATGAAAAACTGTTTTTT. Translating gives CASSQGTGRTNEKLFF.

This chain connects TRBV11-2 to TRBJ1-2; D gene uncertain. Germline V gene sequence: CDR1 SGHAT, CDR2 FQNNGV. V lost 6 bases to trimming and J lost 4 bases, with 15 bases between them. The CDR3 consists of 14 residues. The DNA for the CDR3 is TGTGCCAGCAGTTACCTCCCCGGGAGCTATGGCTACACCTTC. This gives the protein CASSYLPGSYGYTF.

This clone was found once. Other DNA sequences from this sample encode an identical CDR3 as well. The gene calls are TRBV4-2 and TRBJ2-6; D possibly corresponds to TRBD2 (5 bases). The CDR3 spans 16 residues. V was trimmed by 1 base and J by 4 bases, leaving 11 bases between them. Germline-derived CDR1 and CDR2 are LGHNA and YNFKEQ. The CDR3 here is CASSQGPGSGANVLTF. The DNA for the CDR3 is TGTGCCAGCAGCCAAGGTCCGGGATCCGGGGCCAACGTCCTGACTTTC.

The chain joins TRBV5-6 to TRBJ1-2; 9 bases align to TRBD1. Germline-derived CDR1 and CDR2 are SGHDT and YYEEEE. V was clipped by 0 bases and J by 8 bases; unmatched bases: 5. CDR3 length: 14 residues. The CDR3 DNA is TGTGCCAGCAGCTTGGGACAGGGGGTCGTAGGCTACACCTTC. Translation gives CASSLGQGVVGYTF.

The count of this clone is one. This rearrangement joins TRBV28 to TRBJ1-1, with D maybe TRBD1 (6 bases). Germline CDR1 and CDR2: MDHEN and SYDVKM. The CDR3 is made up of 12 amino acids. Trimming removed 6 bases from V and 4 bases from J, with 9 bases in between. CDR3: CASSWTVTEAFF. The CDR3, as DNA: TGTGCCAGCAGCTGGACAGTCACTGAAGCTTTCTTT.

This clone was seen more than once but under ten times. V usage is TRBV30 and J usage is TRBJ1-6; no definite D call. Trimming pared 4 bases from V and 6 bases from J, leaving 10 bases between. The CDR3 covers 13 residues. The germline V gene has CDR1 GTSNPN and CDR2 SVGIG (reference sequence). CDR3 bases: TGTGCCTGGACAGGAAAGATTAATTCACCCCTCCACTTT. Translating it yields CAWTGKINSPLHF.

CDR3 amino acids: CASSEYRGWGNQPQHF. As DNA, the CDR3 is TGTGCCAGCAGTGAATACAGGGGCTGGGGCAATCAGCCCCAGCATTTT. The genes are TRBV6-1 and TRBJ1-5; 7 bases map to TRBD1. The ends lost 2 bases at V and 2 bases at J; junction bases unmatched: 6. The CDR3 totals 16 residues. From germline, CDR1 is MNHNS and CDR2 SASEGT.

V and J are TRBV27 and TRBJ1-1; D might be TRBD1 (5 bases). The V and J ends lost 6 bases and 4 bases respectively, with 12 bases between them. The CDR3 sequence is 13 residues long. CDR1 and CDR2 from the germline V gene are MNHEY and SMNVEV (reference sequence). The CDR3 loop is CASRGSTGTEAFF. Here the CDR3 DNA reads TGTGCCAGCAGGGGGTCTACAGGCACTGAAGCTTTCTTT.

This chain links TRBV2 with TRBJ1-1, with D perhaps matching TRBD1 (6 bases). This CDR3 spans 13 amino acids. Trimming stripped 3 bases from V and 2 bases from J, with 7 bases between. CDR1 is SNHLY, CDR2 FYNNEI, per germline. The CDR3 region has the DNA TGTGCCAGCAGTGACAGGGGTAACACTGAAGCTTTCTTT. It translates to CASSDRGNTEAFF.